This T cell receptor (beta chain) was sequenced during a study of Ad26.COV2.S vaccination and SARS-CoV-2 variants. Regarding the study as a whole: Spike-specific CD8+ and CD4+ T cell responses reportedly showed substantial breadth after vaccination. Relative to placebo recipients, vaccine recipients exhibited elevated spike-specific TCR breadth. Quantification of TCR breadth and depth may have yielded underestimates of total T cell responses.

Using immunoSEQ multiplex PCR, the repertoire was profiled, and TCRdb retains in-frame clones only, with some absent. Of 200,000 to 250,000 clones listed, around 87% are singletons. CDR1 and CDR2 from the germline V gene are KGHDR and SFDVKD. The V and J ends lost 5 bases and 0 bases respectively, with 11 bases between them. CDR3 length: 15 residues. Concerning this clone itself: Its target is unknown.

The treatment is: 19 received Ad26.COV2.S at low or high dose, single or two shots; 5 received placebo; per-sample allocation not given. The study sampled participants on day 63 after the first vaccine or placebo injection. It was an adult aged 18-55 years in Boston who was the donor. The gene calls are TRBV24-1 and TRBJ2-3; no clear D gene. The specimen comprised peripheral blood, sampled in a trial of Ad26.COV2.S vaccine versus placebo. The clonotype comes from a person aged 18-65 years who received the Ad26.COV2.S COVID-19 vaccine or a placebo. The CDR3 sequence is CATSGPTFSTDTQYF. The CDR3, as DNA: TGTGCCACCAGTGGCCCTACTTTCAGCACAGATACGCAGTATTTT.